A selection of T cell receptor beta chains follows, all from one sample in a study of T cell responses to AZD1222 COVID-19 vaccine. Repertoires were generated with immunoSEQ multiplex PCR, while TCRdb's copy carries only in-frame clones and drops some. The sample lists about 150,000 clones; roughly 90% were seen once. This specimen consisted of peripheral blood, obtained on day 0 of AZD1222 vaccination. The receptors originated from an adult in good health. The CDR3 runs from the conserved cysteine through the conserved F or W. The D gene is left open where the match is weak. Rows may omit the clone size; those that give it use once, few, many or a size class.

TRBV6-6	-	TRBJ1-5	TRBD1	CASSRGQGGNQPQHF	TGTGCCAGCAGCCGGGGACAGGGCGGCAATCAGCCCCAGCATTTT
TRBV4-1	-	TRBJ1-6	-	CASSEVEPGWDSPLHF	TGCGCCAGCAGCGAAGTAGAGCCGGGTTGGGATTCACCCCTCCACTTT
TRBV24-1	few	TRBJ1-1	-	CATPRRGGNEAFF	TGTGCCACCCCCCGAAGAGGGGGGAATGAAGCTTTCTTT
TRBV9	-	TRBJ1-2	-	CASSVLGSHYGYTF	TGTGCCAGCAGCGTTTTGGGCAGCCACTATGGCTACACCTTC
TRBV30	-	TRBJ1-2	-	CAWSDLVQQPNYGYTF	TGTGCCTGGAGTGACTTGGTGCAGCAACCCAACTATGGCTACACCTTC
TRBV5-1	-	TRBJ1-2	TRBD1	CASSPGQDYGYTF	TGCGCCAGCAGCCCCGGACAGGACTATGGCTACACCTTC
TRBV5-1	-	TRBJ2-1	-	CASSEDPGGLNNEQFF	TGCGCCAGCAGCGAGGATCCAGGGGGGTTAAACAATGAGCAGTTCTTC
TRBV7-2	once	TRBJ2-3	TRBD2	CASGYSGDTDTQYF	TGTGCCAGCGGATATAGCGGGGACACAGATACGCAGTATTTT
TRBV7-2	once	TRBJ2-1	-	CASSLDSRAIYEQFF	TGTGCCAGCAGCTTAGACTCCAGGGCTATTTATGAGCAGTTCTTC
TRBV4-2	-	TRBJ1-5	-	CASSQDRESQPQHF	TGTGCCAGCAGCCAAGACAGGGAGAGCCAGCCCCAGCATTTT
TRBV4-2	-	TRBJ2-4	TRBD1	CASSQGPRGPAIAKNIQYF	TGTGCCAGCAGCCAAGGCCCCAGGGGGCCAGCCATAGCCAAAAACATTCAGTACTTC
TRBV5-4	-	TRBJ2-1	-	CASSFGGPSSYNEQFF	TGTGCCAGCAGCTTCGGTGGGCCCAGCTCCTACAATGAGCAGTTCTTC
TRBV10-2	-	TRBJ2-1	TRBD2	CASTSGNAGNEQFF	TGCGCCAGCACCAGCGGGAACGCTGGCAATGAGCAGTTCTTC
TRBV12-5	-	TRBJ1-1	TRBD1	CASGWKTGAKNTEAFF	TGTGCTAGTGGTTGGAAGACAGGGGCTAAGAACACTGAAGCTTTCTTT
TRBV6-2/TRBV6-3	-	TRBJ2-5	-	CASSPGHWRNQETQYF	TGTGCCAGCAGCCCCGGTCACTGGCGGAACCAAGAGACCCAGTACTTC
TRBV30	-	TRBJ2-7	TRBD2	CAWSAPGLGRSYEQYF	TGTGCCTGGAGTGCTCCGGGACTAGGGCGTTCCTACGAGCAGTACTTC
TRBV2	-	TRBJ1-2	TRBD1	CASRRTGSNYGYTF	TGTGCCAGCAGGCGGACAGGGTCTAACTATGGCTACACCTTC
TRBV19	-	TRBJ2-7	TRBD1	CASSTPDRGDEQYF	TGTGCCAGTAGTACTCCGGACAGGGGCGACGAGCAGTACTTC
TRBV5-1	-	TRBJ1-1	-	CASSLGRPSQNTEAFF	TGCGCCAGCAGCTTGGGGCGACCCAGCCAGAACACTGAAGCTTTCTTT
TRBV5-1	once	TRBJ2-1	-	CASSRDLVGSYNEQFF	TGCGCCAGCAGCCGAGATCTAGTGGGCTCCTACAATGAGCAGTTCTTC
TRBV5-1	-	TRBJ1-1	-	CASSPVWGAELTGAFF	TGCGCCAGCAGCCCCGTTTGGGGGGCGGAACTTACGGGAGCTTTCTTT
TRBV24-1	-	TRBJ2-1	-	CATSDTTVPEQFF	TGTGCCACCAGTGATACGACCGTACCTGAGCAGTTCTTC
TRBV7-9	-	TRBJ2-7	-	CASSLGGAAYEQYF	TGTGCCAGCAGCTTAGGGGGGGCTGCCTACGAGCAGTACTTC
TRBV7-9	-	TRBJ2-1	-	CASSTRTGNSSYNEQFF	TGTGCCAGCAGCACCCGGACGGGGAATAGCTCCTACAATGAGCAGTTCTTC
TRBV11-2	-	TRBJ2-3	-	CASSLVEWVDSTDTQYF	TGTGCCAGCAGCTTAGTTGAGTGGGTAGATAGCACAGATACGCAGTATTTT
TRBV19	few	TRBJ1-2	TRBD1	CASSRQGLGTKGYTF	TGTGCCAGTAGCAGACAGGGGCTGGGGACTAAGGGCTACACCTTC
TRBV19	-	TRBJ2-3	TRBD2	CASSRGLAGASTDTQYF	TGTGCCAGTAGTAGGGGTTTAGCGGGGGCGAGCACAGATACGCAGTATTTT
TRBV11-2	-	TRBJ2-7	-	CASSLEGSQSYEQYF	TGTGCCAGCAGCTTAGAAGGGAGCCAATCCTACGAGCAGTACTTC
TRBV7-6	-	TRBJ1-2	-	CASSLAQGTPNYGYTF	TGTGCCAGCAGCTTAGCGCAAGGGACACCTAACTATGGCTACACCTTC
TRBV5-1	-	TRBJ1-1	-	CASSSQNVGDTEAFF	TGCGCCAGCAGCTCTCAAAACGTGGGTGACACTGAAGCTTTCTTT
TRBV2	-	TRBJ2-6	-	CASSVIGAASSGANVLTF	TGTGCCAGCAGTGTTATAGGGGCCGCCAGCTCTGGGGCCAACGTCCTGACTTTC
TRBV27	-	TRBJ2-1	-	CASSSGGGSVSYNEQFF	TGTGCCAGCAGTTCCGGGGGCGGGTCCGTAAGCTACAATGAGCAGTTCTTC
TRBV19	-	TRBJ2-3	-	CASRGGDTQYF	TGTGCCAGTAGAGGGGGAGATACGCAGTATTTT
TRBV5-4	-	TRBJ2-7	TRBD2	CASSAGTSFYEQYF	TGTGCCAGCAGCGCCGGGACTAGCTTCTACGAGCAGTACTTC
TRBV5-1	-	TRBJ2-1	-	CASSLGSGQRNNEQFF	TGCGCCAGCAGCTTGGGATCAGGGCAGAGGAACAATGAGCAGTTCTTC
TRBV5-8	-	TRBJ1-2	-	CASSLSLKLPTTGYGYTF	TGTGCCAGCAGCTTGAGCCTAAAGTTGCCAACTACTGGCTATGGCTACACCTTC
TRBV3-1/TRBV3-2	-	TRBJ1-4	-	CASTQGGEKLFF	TGTGCCAGCACCCAGGGTGGGGAAAAACTGTTTTTT
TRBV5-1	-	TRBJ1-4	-	CASSLGPGRDRKLFF	TGCGCCAGCAGCTTGGGGCCAGGAAGAGATAGAAAACTGTTTTTT
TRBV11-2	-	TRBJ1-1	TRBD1	CASREGQLNTEAFF	TGTGCCAGCCGGGAGGGACAGCTGAACACTGAAGCTTTCTTT
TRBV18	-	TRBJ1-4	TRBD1	CASSPTGLDEKLFF	TGTGCCAGCTCACCGACAGGGTTGGATGAAAAACTGTTTTTT
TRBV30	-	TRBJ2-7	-	CAWGLWGAHEQYF	TGTGCCTGGGGATTGTGGGGGGCCCACGAGCAGTACTTC
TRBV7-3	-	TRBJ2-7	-	CASSAPGSYEQYF	TGTGCCAGCAGCGCCCCCGGATCCTACGAGCAGTACTTC
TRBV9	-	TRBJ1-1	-	CASSGHLNTEAFF	TGTGCCAGCAGCGGTCACTTGAACACTGAAGCTTTCTTT
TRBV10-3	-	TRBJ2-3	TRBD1	CAIRQGAAGDTQYF	TGTGCCATCAGACAGGGGGCTGCAGGAGATACGCAGTATTTT
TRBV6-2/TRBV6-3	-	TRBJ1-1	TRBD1	CASSADRDSMNTEAFF	TGTGCCAGCAGTGCAGACAGGGATAGCATGAACACTGAAGCTTTCTTT
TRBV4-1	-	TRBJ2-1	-	CASTPDPWSVDEQFF	TGCGCCAGCACCCCGGACCCTTGGTCGGTCGATGAGCAGTTCTTC
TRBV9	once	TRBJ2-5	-	CASSSGTARQETQYF	TGTGCCAGCAGCTCCGGGACCGCGAGACAAGAGACCCAGTACTTC
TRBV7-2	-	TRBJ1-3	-	CASSLEGSGNTIYF	TGTGCCAGCAGCTTGGAGGGGTCTGGAAACACCATATATTTT
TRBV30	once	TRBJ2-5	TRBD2	CAWSGLAATQYF	TGTGCCTGGAGTGGGCTAGCGGCGACCCAGTACTTC